A selection of T cell receptor beta chains follows, all from one sample in a study of T cells in localized non-small cell lung cancer. Here immunoSEQ multiplex PCR was the method, and the copy in TCRdb shows in-frame clones only, minus some. Here the sample spans nearly 40,000 clones, around nine tenths being singletons. The sequencing used peripheral blood, collected before any cancer treatment. These receptors were collected from a man aged 18 to 50 with stage I lung adenocarcinoma. CDR3s include the opening cysteine and the closing phenylalanine or tryptophan. Each record gives: CDR3 length, D gene, V gene, J gene, clone size, CDR3 DNA, CDR3 protein. D genes are given only for firm matches. Size is omitted from some rows. Given values are once, few, many or a class for expanded clones.

>15|-|TRBV18|TRBJ1-2|-
TGTGCCAGCTCACCACTCGCTGAAGGGGCCTATGGCTACACCTTC
CASSPLAEGAYGYTF
>18|TRBD2|TRBV5-6|TRBJ2-7|-
TGTGCCAGCAGCTTGGGGCGGGCTAGCGGGGGCCTATACTACGAGCAGTACTTC
CASSLGRASGGLYYEQYF
>13|-|TRBV30|TRBJ1-5|few
TGTGCCTGGAGGGCGCAGGGACTACAGCCCCAGCATTTT
CAWRAQGLQPQHF
>14|-|TRBV7-6|TRBJ1-2|-
TGTGCCAGCAGCCCTCTCGACAGGATCTATGGCTACACCTTC
CASSPLDRIYGYTF
>12|TRBD2|TRBV28|TRBJ2-1|-
TGTGCCAGCGGACTAGCGGTTCCTGAGCAGTTCTTC
CASGLAVPEQFF
>15|-|TRBV18|TRBJ1-4|-
TGTGCCAGCTCACCACGCCAAGGAGAACTTGAAAAACTGTTTTTT
CASSPRQGELEKLFF
>14|-|TRBV5-1|TRBJ1-1|-
TGCGCCAGCAGAAAGGACAGCTGGGGGACTGAAGCTTTCTTT
CASRKDSWGTEAFF
>14|-|TRBV5-5|TRBJ1-1|few
TGTGCCAGCAGCTCCGGACCGAGAAGGACTGAAGCTTTCTTT
CASSSGPRRTEAFF
>15|-|TRBV7-8|TRBJ1-4|-
TGTGCCAGCAGCTCTTCGGGACTGCTGAATGAAAAACTGTTTTTT
CASSSSGLLNEKLFF
>16|-|TRBV7-3|TRBJ1-5|-
TGTGCCAGCAGCTTGAAGAGTAATCTTAGCAATCAGCCCCAGCATTTT
CASSLKSNLSNQPQHF
>12|-|TRBV7-6|TRBJ2-2|-
TGTGCCAGTTTGGGATCCACCGGGGAGCTGTTTTTT
CASLGSTGELFF
>14|-|TRBV15|TRBJ1-1|-
TGTGCCACCAGCAGGAGTGAGGGGGAAGGTGAAGCTTTCTTT
CATSRSEGEGEAFF
>14|TRBD1|TRBV6-6|TRBJ1-1|-
TGTGCCAGCAGTTACCCAGGGGGGAACACTGAAGCTTTCTTT
CASSYPGGNTEAFF
>18|-|TRBV27|TRBJ1-5|-
TGTGCCAGCATCCCTCGACAGAAAACCGAATATAGCAATCAGCCCCAGCATTTT
CASIPRQKTEYSNQPQHF
>17|TRBD1|TRBV5-6|TRBJ1-6|-
TGTGCCAGCAGCCGTTTGGCCAACAGGGGCTATAATTCACCCCTCCACTTT
CASSRLANRGYNSPLHF
>14|-|TRBV10-3|TRBJ2-2|-
TGTGCCATCAGTGGGGTATCGAACACCGGGGAGCTGTTTTTT
CAISGVSNTGELFF
>14|-|TRBV19|TRBJ1-1|-
TGTGCCAGTAGTAAGGACTACTTTGACACTGAAGCTTTCTTT
CASSKDYFDTEAFF
>14|-|TRBV28|TRBJ2-7|-
TGTGCCAGCAGTCCGACGGGTTCTACCTACGAGCAGTACTTC
CASSPTGSTYEQYF
>16|-|TRBV5-4|TRBJ2-7|-
TGTGCCAGCAGCCCAACCCGGGGGTCCCAGACGTACGAGCAGTACTTC
CASSPTRGSQTYEQYF
>13|-|TRBV28|TRBJ1-4|few
TGTGCCAGCAGTTTTCCCCCGGAGGAAAAACTGTTTTTT
CASSFPPEEKLFF
>15|-|TRBV27|TRBJ2-1|-
TGTGCCAGCAGTTCTGCCGGGGACTCCTACAATGAGCAGTTCTTC
CASSSAGDSYNEQFF
>14|TRBD1|TRBV7-2|TRBJ1-2|-
TGTGCCAGCAGCCCAGGGACAGTGAGCCATGGCTACACCTTC
CASSPGTVSHGYTF
>13|-|TRBV2|TRBJ1-4|-
TGTGCCAGCAATAGGGGGAACGGTGAAAAACTGTTTTTT
CASNRGNGEKLFF
>15|-|TRBV6-5|TRBJ2-7|-
TGTGCCAGCAGTTCGTTACGGGTCGGGGCCTACGAGCAGTACTTC
CASSSLRVGAYEQYF
>12|-|TRBV6-1|TRBJ2-7|-
TGTGCCAGCAGCCTCTACGAGTACGAGCAGTACTTC
CASSLYEYEQYF
>14|-|TRBV14|TRBJ2-2|-
TGTGCCAGCAGACCCGGGACTCTCACCGGGGAGCTGTTTTTT
CASRPGTLTGELFF
>15|-|TRBV7-6|TRBJ1-6|-
TGTGCCAGCAGCTTTTCCAGCGGCACGACTTCACCCCTCCACTTT
CASSFSSGTTSPLHF
>15|-|TRBV25-1|TRBJ1-6|few
TGTGCCAGCAGTGGCTATAGGGGTATTAATTCACCCCTCCACTTT
CASSGYRGINSPLHF
>16|-|TRBV4-3|TRBJ1-6|-
TGCGCCAGCAGCCAAGAAACGGGGTTTGGTAATTCACCCCTCCACTTT
CASSQETGFGNSPLHF
>13|-|TRBV11-2|TRBJ2-3|-
TGTGCCAGCAGCTTAAGGAGTACAGATACGCAGTATTTT
CASSLRSTDTQYF
>14|-|TRBV11-3|TRBJ2-2|once
TGTGCCAGCAGCTTCTCTGGGGGCACCGGGGAGCTGTTTTTT
CASSFSGGTGELFF
>16|-|TRBV6-6|TRBJ1-1|-
TGTGCCAGCAGCCACCCCGGGGGGGCCTCGAACACTGAAGCTTTCTTT
CASSHPGGASNTEAFF
>13|-|TRBV18|TRBJ1-1|-
TGTGCCAGCTCACCACTTGAAAACACTGAAGCTTTCTTT
CASSPLENTEAFF
>12|TRBD1|TRBV2|TRBJ1-2|-
TGTGCCAGCAGTGGGGACAGGGAGGTCTACACCTTC
CASSGDREVYTF
>14|-|TRBV5-1|TRBJ2-6|-
TGCGCCAGCAGGGCCGAGAGTGGGGCCAACGTCCTGACTTTC
CASRAESGANVLTF
>14|-|TRBV28|TRBJ1-1|-
TGTGCCAGCAGTTCCAAACTCAGGACTGCTGAAGCTTTCTTT
CASSSKLRTAEAFF
>16|TRBD2|TRBV4-3|TRBJ2-1|-
TGCGCCAGCAGCCAAGAAGGGACTAGCGGCCTCAATGAGCAGTTCTTC
CASSQEGTSGLNEQFF
>16|-|TRBV9|TRBJ2-3|-
TGTGCCAGCAGCGCCGTAGCGAGTCAGGGCACAGATACGCAGTATTTT
CASSAVASQGTDTQYF
>15|-|TRBV27|TRBJ2-7|once
TGTGCCAGCAGTTTAAGGCCCGGCGGGGCGGAAGAGCAGTACTTC
CASSLRPGGAEEQYF
>14|-|TRBV6-1|TRBJ2-7|once
TGTGCCACCTACGACTTTGCGGGTGCTTACGAGCAGTACTTC
CATYDFAGAYEQYF
>17|TRBD1|TRBV4-3|TRBJ1-4|-
TGCGCCAGCAGCCAAGACCCCCCCGGGACAGGGGGCGAAAAACTGTTTTTT
CASSQDPPGTGGEKLFF
>14|-|TRBV19|TRBJ1-1|-
TGTGCCAGTAGTGTGAGTTACATGAACACTGAAGCTTTCTTT
CASSVSYMNTEAFF
>13|-|TRBV7-2|TRBJ2-6|-
TGTGCCAGCAGCCCTACCGGGGCCAACGTCCTGACTTTC
CASSPTGANVLTF
>16|-|TRBV4-2|TRBJ1-4|-
TGTGCCAGCAGCCACACCCCCTCGAGGCTTAATGAAAAACTGTTTTTT
CASSHTPSRLNEKLFF
>16|-|TRBV18|TRBJ1-6|-
TGTGCCAGCTCACCACCGACGGCAGGGAGTTATTCACCCCTCCACTTT
CASSPPTAGSYSPLHF
>15|-|TRBV5-1|TRBJ2-3|-
TGCGCCAGCAGCTTGGGGCAGGTCCGCACAGATACGCAGTATTTT
CASSLGQVRTDTQYF
>15|-|TRBV28|TRBJ2-3|-
TGTGCCAGCAGTTTTGGGACACGGGGGAGGGATACGCAGTATTTT
CASSFGTRGRDTQYF
>16|TRBD2|TRBV9|TRBJ2-2|-
TGTGCCAGCAGCGTAGGAGCGGGGAGAAACACCGGGGAGCTGTTTTTT
CASSVGAGRNTGELFF
>14|-|TRBV4-3|TRBJ2-7|-
TGCGCCAGCAGCAGGGGGGACAGCACCTACGAGCAGTACTTC
CASSRGDSTYEQYF
>16|TRBD1|TRBV28|TRBJ1-2|-
TGTGCCAGCAGCCCAAACCCCACAGGGGGTTCCTATGGCTACACCTTC
CASSPNPTGGSYGYTF
>12|-|TRBV7-2|TRBJ2-5|-
TGTGCCAGCGGAACGTACCAAGAGACCCAGTACTTC
CASGTYQETQYF
>15|TRBD1|TRBV9|TRBJ1-4|-
TGTGCCAGCAGCACACAGGGGGCTGGAAATGAAAAACTGTTTTTT
CASSTQGAGNEKLFF
>15|-|TRBV30|TRBJ1-2|once
TGTGCCTGGAGCTCAGGGTACGCAGCTAACTATGGCTACACCTTC
CAWSSGYAANYGYTF
>16|-|TRBV28|TRBJ1-1|-
TGTGCCAGCAGTCCCCAGGCCTGGACAGCGAACACTCAAGCTTTCTTT
CASSPQAWTANTQAFF
>17|TRBD2|TRBV19|TRBJ2-3|-
TGTGCCAGTACGAGTAGCGGGGGGGCCTGGGGCACAGATACGCAGTATTTT
CASTSSGGAWGTDTQYF
>11|-|TRBV2|TRBJ2-5|few
TGTGCCAGCAGAGCCAAAGAGACCCAGTACTTC
CASRAKETQYF
>15|-|TRBV27|TRBJ2-7|-
TGTGCCAGCAGTTGGGCAGGGCGGGGAACCTACGAGCAGTACTTC
CASSWAGRGTYEQYF